The present T cell receptor (beta chain) was sequenced within a study of cytomegalovirus exposure and HLA in healthy donors. Study as a whole: Within the Caucasian-associated ancestry cluster were more than 75% of the 300 to 450 genotyped donors.

Germline-derived CDR1 and CDR2 are SGHKS and YYEKEE (reference sequence). Losses at the gene ends were 4 bases for V and 2 bases for J; bases not matched to a gene: 11. The length of the CDR3 is 16 residues. Study-wide findings and caveats: It was confirmed in vitro that a few of the CMV-associated chains were specific for CMV antigens. Further analysis, carried out later, found HLA-associated TCR beta chains more clonally expanded than equally common other chains. Relative to the approximately 680-donor mean, N-insertions were reportedly fewer in an Asian-associated ancestry cluster in a later analysis.

Note on this clone: Its cognate antigen is unknown.

PCR used 60 Vbeta primers and 13 Jbeta primers. Sequenced by immunoSEQ multiplex PCR; TCRdb stores in-frame clones only, minus some. This repertoire includes 55,000 to 75,000 clones. The TCR comes from a male donor in good health and CMV-seronegative. V gene TRBV5-5 combines with J gene TRBJ2-7, with 8 bases fitting TRBD2. Sequencing was carried out using PBMCs. CDR3 loop: CASSREGGTFAYEQYF. The CDR3 region has the DNA TGTGCCAGCAGCCGGGAGGGGGGCACCTTCGCCTACGAGCAGTACTTC.